The T cell receptor beta chain described here comes from a study of vaccination and CD4 T cells after COVID-19 (dated 2022 in TCRdb). About the investigation overall: Every convalescent patient had a positive nasal swab PCR test for SARS-CoV-2, with mild disease in 8 to 10 patients and severe disease in one. Post-vaccine blood samples were taken a median of about 72 days after the second vaccine dose, with a range of 14 to 241 days. Six males and four females were included in the convalescent cohort, with two Hispanic individuals, seven Caucasians, two Asians and one multiracial person represented. Each participant got two doses of either the Pfizer-BioNTech BNT162b2 vaccine (n=8) or the Moderna mRNA-1273 vaccine (n=2). Post-COVID blood samples were collected from convalescent patients a median of about 92 days after diagnosis, with a range of roughly 30 to 170 days. As controls, cultures received a CEFX viral epitope pool (the positive control), an HIV-1 Nef peptide pool (the negative control), or no peptide at all. The spike-specific CD4+ TCR repertoire was compared before and after mRNA vaccination in fewer than eleven COVID-19 convalescent patients and a few infection-naive healthy vaccine recipients. Culture stimuli were overlapping spike peptide pools from SARS-CoV-2 and from the common cold coronaviruses HCoV-NL63, HCoV-OC43 and HCoV-229E. For a few convalescent patients, samples were collected at an early post-vaccination timepoint (day 14) as well as at a late post-vaccination timepoint (days 161 to 241).

The library was built by means of PCR. TCR sequencing of DNA from cultured CD4+ T cells used the Oncomine TCR Beta short-read assay at the Johns Hopkins FTIC core. The QIAamp micro DNA kit was used to extract genomic DNA from the cultured CD4+ T cells. Oncomine TCR Beta libraries from cultured CD4+ T cells were pooled with unique dual indexes and sequenced on an Illumina iSeq 100. Regarding the original processing steps: Non-productive sequences were removed, and CDR3s not starting with C, not ending with F or W, or shorter than 7 amino acids were discarded. The MANAFEST web application was used to identify antigen-specific clonotypes by comparing peptide-stimulated wells against reference wells and other culture wells. For a clone to be called positive, the clone needed an FDR below 0.05, an odds ratio above 5, and a productive frequency above 0.1% in at least two of three replicate wells. Cross-reactive clonotypes were defined as significantly expanded in both SARS-CoV-2 spike wells and at least one common cold coronavirus spike condition. Similarity between CDR3 sequences was evaluated in R version 3.6.1 using Levenshtein distances (stringdist) and unrooted phylogenetic trees (ape). The public reads were quality trimmed at Q25 with fastp and then assembled into clones with MiXCR by TCRdb, keeping productive beta chains. Every CDR3 protein is listed once, alongside the most common genes and DNA of its rows. TCRdb's processing, not the authors' own work, is the source of the V and J calls. The sample data list 20,000 to 25,000 distinct CDR3 sequences, and 45% to 55% of these were observed just once. About 13% of the sample is held by the ten biggest clonotypes.

The time point label, as the study defines it: late sampling 161 to 241 days after vaccination in a few convalescent patients. Read against the paper, the sample's treatment or condition label means: approximately 9-day PBMC culture with coronavirus spike peptide pools or control peptides (ViraFEST assay). The ViraFEST assay was used in the study, in which antigen-specific T cells were expanded with peptide pools and expanded clonotypes were subsequently identified by TCR sequencing. The positive SARS-CoV-2 PCR tests of the convalescent patients were dated from March to December 2020, before the Alpha, Beta and Delta variants emerged in the United States. Around 2 million PBMCs per well were cultured in IMDM with approximately 5% human AB serum and 8.5 to 10 IU/ml IL-2, plus 10 ug/ml peptide pools. On days 3 and 7, half of the culture medium was replaced with fresh IL-2-containing medium. After around 11 days of culture, CD4+ T cells were isolated by negative selection using the EasySep CD4+ T cell isolation kit. Ficoll-Paque Plus gradient centrifugation was used to isolate PBMCs from whole blood, and the isolated PBMCs were then either used fresh or cryopreserved at -140C. Triplicate wells were generally used for each culture condition.

Spanning cysteine to phenylalanine, the CDR3 consists of 18 amino acids. CDR3 DNA only is kept here, 54 bases in frame from base 1. V has 5 bases trimmed and J has 0 bases trimmed; junction bases matching no gene number 11. In the germline V gene, CDR1 corresponds to MNHNS and CDR2 to SASEGT. Regarding this clonotype: Its target antigen remains unknown. No base quality information exists; no much larger clone differs at one position.

The research as a whole found: The number of convalescent patients in the study was relatively small, and the study did not examine early timepoints following natural infection. Among the post-vaccine SARS-CoV-2-reactive clones in convalescent patients, a median approximately 90% showed up only after vaccination, which suggests vaccine-specific priming. Nearly all vaccine-specific clones in convalescent patients (304 of 307) were mono-reactive for SARS-CoV-2 spike rather than cross-reactive with common cold coronaviruses. The median number of SARS-CoV-2-reactive clonotypes rose from about 23 after infection to about 40 after vaccination, but the change was not significant.

The chain employs TRBV6-1 and TRBJ1-5, with 9 bases matching TRBD1. The sequenced sample was CD4+ T cells from blood, cultured in vitro, obtained about 7 months after SARS-CoV-2 vaccination. The source of this sequence is a human donor who had recovered from COVID-19. At the DNA level, the sequence is TGTGCCAGCAGTCTCCGGACAGGGGTGACCGATAGCAATCAGCCCCAGCATTTT. Its protein reads: CASSLRTGVTDSNQPQHF.